A selection of T cell receptor beta chains follows, all from one sample in a study of blood T cell repertoires in COVID-19. Profiling relied on immunoSEQ multiplex PCR, and the TCRdb table lists in-frame clones only, not all of them. The sample gives roughly 87,000 clones, roughly 83% of which show up once; 8% is in the top ten. The sample was peripheral blood. These receptors originate from a man between 45 and 60 years old with active COVID-19. Each CDR3 is given with its conserved first and last residue. The order of the fields is clone size, D gene, V gene, J gene, CDR3 protein, CDR3 DNA. A D gene is named only where the DNA matches it firmly. Expanded clones are given a class, and other clones once, few, many or no size at all.

few	TRBD1	TRBV5-6	TRBJ2-7	CASSFSTGGLEQYF	TGTGCCAGCAGCTTCTCGACAGGGGGCCTCGAGCAGTACTTC
NA	TRBD1	TRBV6-1	TRBJ1-5	CASSDGLTGRNQPQHF	TGTGCCAGCAGTGATGGATTGACAGGGCGTAATCAGCCCCAGCATTTT
once	NA	TRBV11-2	TRBJ2-3	CASSLVGGRTDTQYF	TGTGCCAGCAGCTTAGTGGGGGGTCGGACAGATACGCAGTATTTT
NA	NA	TRBV5-6	TRBJ1-5	CASSLGYGDQPQHF	TGTGCCAGCAGCTTGGGTTACGGTGATCAGCCCCAGCATTTT
NA	NA	TRBV2	TRBJ1-5	CASTEATAVMPQHF	TGTGCCAGCACCGAGGCGACTGCCGTCATGCCCCAGCATTTT
NA	NA	TRBV24-1	TRBJ2-7	CATSESGSYEQYF	TGTGCCACCAGTGAGTCCGGGAGCTACGAGCAGTACTTC
NA	TRBD1	TRBV6-5	TRBJ2-7	CASRDGQGSSYEQYF	TGTGCCAGCAGGGATGGACAGGGTAGCTCCTACGAGCAGTACTTC
NA	TRBD2	TRBV6-2/TRBV6-3	TRBJ2-3	CASSYQAGGTDTQYF	TGTGCCAGCAGTTACCAAGCGGGAGGCACAGATACGCAGTATTTT
NA	NA	TRBV5-1	TRBJ2-3	CASSLRQNPDTQYF	TGCGCCAGCAGCTTGAGACAGAACCCAGATACGCAGTATTTT
NA	NA	TRBV28	TRBJ1-1	CASSLWRLAGTEAFF	TGTGCCAGCAGTTTATGGCGGCTCGCTGGGACTGAAGCTTTCTTT
NA	NA	TRBV15	TRBJ2-5	CATSRGGAPTQYF	TGTGCCACCAGCAGAGGCGGGGCTCCGACCCAGTACTTC
NA	NA	TRBV21-1	TRBJ1-1	CASRKGPIGGAEAFF	TGTGCCAGCAGAAAGGGCCCCATTGGAGGGGCTGAAGCTTTCTTT
few	TRBD1	TRBV4-2	TRBJ1-1	CASSQGTGAAFF	TGTGCCAGCAGCCAAGGGACAGGGGCAGCTTTCTTT
NA	NA	TRBV7-2	TRBJ1-1	CASSLRRENTEAFF	TGTGCCAGCAGCCTCCGGCGGGAGAACACTGAAGCTTTCTTT
NA	TRBD1	TRBV6-6	TRBJ2-2	CASSPTGTGKAKTTGELFF	TGTGCCAGCAGTCCGACCGGGACAGGGAAGGCCAAAACCACCGGGGAGCTGTTTTTT
NA	TRBD1	TRBV18	TRBJ2-5	CASSGRGQGGETQYF	TGTGCCAGCTCCGGAAGAGGACAGGGCGGGGAGACCCAGTACTTC
NA	NA	TRBV5-8	TRBJ2-1	CASSYSATANEQFF	TGTGCCAGCAGCTATTCAGCGACGGCCAATGAGCAGTTCTTC
NA	NA	TRBV30	TRBJ1-2	CAWSPGGYGYTF	TGTGCCTGGAGTCCCGGGGGCTATGGCTACACCTTC
NA	NA	TRBV19	TRBJ1-2	CASSIDRAGTGYGYTF	TGTGCCAGTAGTATTGACCGAGCCGGAACAGGCTATGGCTACACCTTC
NA	TRBD1	TRBV18	TRBJ1-4	CASSPPGGSGEKLFF	TGTGCCAGCTCACCACCAGGGGGCTCTGGTGAAAAACTGTTTTTT
NA	TRBD1	TRBV28	TRBJ2-7	CASSSPRQGVNEQYF	TGTGCCAGCAGTAGCCCGAGACAGGGGGTAAACGAGCAGTACTTC
once	NA	TRBV6-5	TRBJ2-1	CASSPSDSAEQFF	TGTGCCAGCAGTCCTTCGGACTCCGCAGAGCAGTTCTTC
NA	NA	TRBV9	TRBJ1-2	CASSQNAGVYGYTF	TGTGCCAGCAGCCAAAACGCAGGGGTCTATGGCTACACCTTC
once	NA	TRBV5-6	TRBJ2-6	CASTSQASGANVLTF	TGTGCCAGCACCAGCCAGGCATCCGGGGCCAACGTCCTGACTTTC
once	TRBD1	TRBV11-2	TRBJ1-4	CASSLGDRNEKLFF	TGTGCCAGCAGCTTAGGGGACAGAAATGAAAAACTGTTTTTT
NA	TRBD1	TRBV10-1	TRBJ1-5	CASSDPTGQGEAQWGRPQHF	TGCGCCAGCAGTGACCCCACCGGACAGGGGGAAGCTCAATGGGGTCGGCCCCAGCATTTT
NA	TRBD1	TRBV7-2	TRBJ2-1	CASSLAVIPGQGIF	TGTGCCAGCAGCTTAGCGGTCATACCGGGACAGGGGATCTTC
NA	TRBD2	TRBV27	TRBJ2-3	CASSLRGGRTPDTQYF	TGTGCCAGCAGTTTGAGGGGCGGGAGAACACCAGATACGCAGTATTTT
NA	NA	TRBV7-2	TRBJ2-6	CASSLRQAVRAGANVLTF	TGTGCCAGCAGCTTGAGACAGGCAGTGAGGGCTGGGGCCAACGTCCTGACTTTC
once	NA	TRBV28	TRBJ1-5	CASTMGGGGQPQHF	TGTGCCAGCACTATGGGGGGGGGAGGTCAGCCCCAGCATTTT
NA	TRBD1	TRBV7-2	TRBJ2-7	CASSTDRGGVHGEQYF	TGTGCCAGCAGCACAGACAGGGGGGGGGTCCATGGCGAGCAGTACTTC
NA	TRBD1	TRBV5-6	TRBJ2-1	CASSLANRGSYNEQFF	TGTGCCAGCAGCTTAGCCAACAGGGGATCCTACAATGAGCAGTTCTTC
NA	TRBD2	TRBV6-5	TRBJ2-2	CASSVGGGATGELFF	TGTGCCTCATCTGTCGGCGGGGGGGCCACCGGGGAGCTGTTTTTT
NA	NA	TRBV9	TRBJ1-5	CASSVAPNQPQHF	TGTGCCAGCAGCGTAGCTCCCAATCAGCCCCAGCATTTT
NA	TRBD1	TRBV28	TRBJ2-1	CASSLPGQGTGNEQFF	TGTGCCAGCAGTTTGCCGGGACAGGGGACAGGCAATGAGCAGTTCTTC
NA	NA	TRBV7-2	TRBJ1-2	CASSLQAGGGYGYTF	TGTGCCAGCAGCTTACAAGCCGGGGGGGGTTATGGCTACACCTTC
NA	TRBD1	TRBV18	TRBJ2-7	CASSPTGVYEQYF	TGTGCCAGCTCACCGACAGGGGTCTACGAGCAGTACTTC
NA	TRBD1	TRBV9	TRBJ2-7	CASSGGDRGVHEQYF	TGTGCCAGCAGCGGAGGGGACAGGGGAGTACACGAGCAGTACTTC
once	TRBD2	TRBV30	TRBJ2-3	CACLPWLAGAASTDTQYF	TGTGCCTGCCTGCCCTGGCTAGCGGGAGCTGCTAGCACAGATACGCAGTATTTT
NA	NA	TRBV3-1/TRBV3-2	TRBJ2-5	CASSHRGAGRGYQETQYF	TGTGCCAGCAGCCACAGGGGAGCGGGGAGGGGCTATCAAGAGACCCAGTACTTC
few	TRBD1	TRBV5-6	TRBJ1-2	CASSLGDRANYGYTF	TGTGCCAGCAGCTTGGGGGACAGAGCTAACTATGGCTACACCTTC
NA	TRBD1	TRBV3-1/TRBV3-2	TRBJ1-2	CASSQAGTGAYGYTF	TGTGCCAGCAGCCAAGCCGGGACAGGGGCCTATGGCTACACCTTC
NA	NA	TRBV18	TRBJ1-5	CAGSSNSNQPQHF	TGTGCCGGGAGCAGTAATAGCAATCAGCCCCAGCATTTT